This T cell receptor (beta chain) was found in a study of blood T cell repertoires in COVID-19. V was trimmed by 6 bases and J by 2 bases, leaving 22 bases between them. The germline gives CDR1 KGHSH, CDR2 LQKENI. The CDR3 extends over 17 amino acids. Methods used by the authors: Cell counts per sample came from amplifying reference gene primers. Libraries were prepared by immunoSEQ multiplex PCR; TCRdb keeps only in-frame clonotypes and omits some of them. V and J calls plus clone size are reproduced from that table; the DNA served to infer D and trimming. The sample carries tens of thousands of clones, roughly 85% recorded once.

The receptor was derived from a human donor in a cohort sampled during active COVID-19. The chain carries TRBV18 and TRBJ2-5; D might be TRBD1 (6 bases). The source material was peripheral blood. CDR3 protein: CASSALRGSGEQETQYF. The CDR3 bases are TGTGCCAGCTCCGCCCTCAGGGGTTCTGGGGAACAAGAGACCCAGTACTTC.